The present T cell receptor beta chain was sequenced within a study of blood T cell repertoires in COVID-19. The wider study: The samples span acute and convalescent COVID-19 from the United States, Italy and Spain. The analysed material was cDNA or gDNA that came from T cells, B-cell-depleted T cells, or PBMCs.

The CDR3 has 15 residues. J gave up 2 bases and V 3 bases, and 5 bases lay outside the gene matches. Germline lookup yields CDR1 MDHEN and CDR2 SYDVKM. Data came from immunoSEQ multiplex PCR; TCRdb stores just in-frame clones and leaves some out. The sample has about 140,000 clones, about 80% seen once. This clone came up once. The material sequenced was peripheral blood. This chain links TRBV28 with TRBJ2-7; 9 bases line up with TRBD1. The origin of this receptor is a man aged 55 to 70 with acute or convalescent COVID-19. This chain's CDR3 is CASSFLGQGAYEQYF. The CDR3 DNA follows: TGTGCCAGCAGTTTTTTGGGACAGGGAGCCTACGAGCAGTACTTC.